The text below deals with one TCR beta chain. Its specificity is unknown. This sample was included in a study of CD8+CD57+ T cells in acquired aplastic anemia. Researchers used genomic DNA as the template to profile TCR beta VDJ and CDR3. TCRdb redid the calling of the reads with MiXCR, one entry per CDR3 protein. The sample shows 150,000 to 200,000 distinct CDR3 sequences, roughly 48% of them seen only once. Study results and caveats: Significant differences in CD8+ Simpson's diversity were not observed between patients and controls. Researchers report that about 28 CD8+ CDR3 sequences appeared in both patients and controls.

The ends lost 3 bases at V and 4 bases at J; junction bases unmatched: 10. The CDR3 has 16 amino acids. The V gene's germline CDR1 is WSHSY and CDR2 SAAADI. The authors sequenced patients whose flow cytometry had shown CD8+CD57+ cell expansion. The diagnosis in all patients was severe acquired aplastic anemia. The chain links TRBV10-2 to TRBJ2-3, with 7 bases matching TRBD2. The source of this sequence is a human donor with aplastic anemia. The sequencing input was sorted CD4+, CD8+, or CD8+CD57+ T cells (not recorded which) from PBMCs. The CDR3 is CASSDPTRGRADTQYF. In DNA form, the CDR3 reads TGCGCCAGCAGTGACCCGACGCGCGGGAGAGCAGATACGCAGTATTTT.